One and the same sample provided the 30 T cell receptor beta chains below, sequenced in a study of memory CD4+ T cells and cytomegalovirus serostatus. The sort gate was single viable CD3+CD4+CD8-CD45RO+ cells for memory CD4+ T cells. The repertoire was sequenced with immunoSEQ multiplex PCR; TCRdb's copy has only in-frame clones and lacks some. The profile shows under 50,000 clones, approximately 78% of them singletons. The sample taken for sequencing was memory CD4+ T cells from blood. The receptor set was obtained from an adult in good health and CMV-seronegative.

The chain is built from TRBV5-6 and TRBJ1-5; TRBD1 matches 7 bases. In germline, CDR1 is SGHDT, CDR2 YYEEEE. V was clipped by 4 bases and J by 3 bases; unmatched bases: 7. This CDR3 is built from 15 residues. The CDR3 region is CASSGGDRFNQPQHF. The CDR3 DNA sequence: TGTGCCAGCAGCGGCGGGGACAGATTCAATCAGCCCCAGCATTTT.

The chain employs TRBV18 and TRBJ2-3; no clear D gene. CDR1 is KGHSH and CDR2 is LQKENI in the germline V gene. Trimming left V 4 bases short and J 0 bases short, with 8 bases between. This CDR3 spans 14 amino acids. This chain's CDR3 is CASSLSRSTDTQYF. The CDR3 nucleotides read TGTGCCAGCTCACTTTCCAGAAGCACAGATACGCAGTATTTT.

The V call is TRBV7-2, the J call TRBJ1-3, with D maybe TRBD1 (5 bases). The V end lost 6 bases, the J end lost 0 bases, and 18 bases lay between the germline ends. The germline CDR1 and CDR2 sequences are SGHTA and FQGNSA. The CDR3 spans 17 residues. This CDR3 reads CASSQSPLGLSGNTIYF. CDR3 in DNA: TGTGCCAGCAGTCAGTCTCCCCTGGGACTCTCTGGAAACACCATATATTTT.

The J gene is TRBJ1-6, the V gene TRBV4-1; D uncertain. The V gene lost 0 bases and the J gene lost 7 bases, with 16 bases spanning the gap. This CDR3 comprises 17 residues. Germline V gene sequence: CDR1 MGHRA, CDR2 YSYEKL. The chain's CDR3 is CASSQDMARLRNSPLHF. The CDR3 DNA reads TGCGCCAGCAGCCAAGATATGGCCCGGCTCAGGAATTCACCCCTCCACTTT.

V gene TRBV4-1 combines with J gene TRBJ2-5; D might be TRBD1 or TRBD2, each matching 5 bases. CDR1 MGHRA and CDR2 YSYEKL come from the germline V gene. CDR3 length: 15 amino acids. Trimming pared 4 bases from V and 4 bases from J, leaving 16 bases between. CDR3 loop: CASSPRGDGVETQYF. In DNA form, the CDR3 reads TGCGCCAGCAGCCCCCGAGGGGACGGAGTAGAGACCCAGTACTTC.

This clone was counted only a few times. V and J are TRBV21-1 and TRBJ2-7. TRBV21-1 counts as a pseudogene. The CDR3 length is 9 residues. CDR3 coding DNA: TGTGCCAGCAGCAAGGTACCGTACTTC. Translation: CASSKVPYF.

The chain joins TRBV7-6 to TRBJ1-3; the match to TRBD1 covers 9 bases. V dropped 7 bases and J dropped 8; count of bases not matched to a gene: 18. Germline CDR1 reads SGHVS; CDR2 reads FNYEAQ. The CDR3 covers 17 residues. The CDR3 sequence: CASTPGGTGTKGDTIYF. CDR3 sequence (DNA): TGTGCCAGCACCCCGGGGGGGACAGGGACGAAAGGAGACACCATATATTTT. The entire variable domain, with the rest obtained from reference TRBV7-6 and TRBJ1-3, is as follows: GAGVSQSPRYKVTKRGQDVALRCDPISGHVSLYWYRQALGQGPEFLTYFNYEAQQDKSGLPNDRFSAERPEGSISTLTIQRTEQRDSAMYRCASTPGGTGTKGDTIYFGEGSWLTVV.

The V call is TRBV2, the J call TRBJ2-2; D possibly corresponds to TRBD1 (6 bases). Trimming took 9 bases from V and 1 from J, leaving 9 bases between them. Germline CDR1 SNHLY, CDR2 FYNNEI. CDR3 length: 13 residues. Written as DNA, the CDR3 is TGTGCCAGTACGGGACAGAACACCGGGGAGCTGTTTTTT. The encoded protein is CASTGQNTGELFF.

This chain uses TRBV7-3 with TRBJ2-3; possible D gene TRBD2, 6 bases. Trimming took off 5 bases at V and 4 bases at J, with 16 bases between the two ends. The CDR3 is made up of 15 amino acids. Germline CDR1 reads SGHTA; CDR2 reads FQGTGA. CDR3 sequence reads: CASSPGGRAADTQYF. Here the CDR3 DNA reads TGTGCCAGCAGCCCAGGAGGGCGAGCTGCAGATACGCAGTATTTT. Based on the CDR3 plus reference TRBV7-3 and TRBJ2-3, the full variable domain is GAGVSQTPSNKVTEKGKYVELRCDPISGHTALYWYRQSLGQGPEFLIYFQGTGAADDSGLPNDRFFAVRPEGSVSTLKIQRTERGDSAVYLCASSPGGRAADTQYFGPGTRLTVL.

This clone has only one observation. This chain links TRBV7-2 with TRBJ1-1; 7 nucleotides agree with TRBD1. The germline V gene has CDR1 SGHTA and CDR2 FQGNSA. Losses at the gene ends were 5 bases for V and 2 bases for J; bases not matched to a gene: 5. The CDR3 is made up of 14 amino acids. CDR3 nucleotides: TGTGCCAGCAGCAAAGGGGACAGCAACACTGAAGCTTTCTTT. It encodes CASSKGDSNTEAFF.

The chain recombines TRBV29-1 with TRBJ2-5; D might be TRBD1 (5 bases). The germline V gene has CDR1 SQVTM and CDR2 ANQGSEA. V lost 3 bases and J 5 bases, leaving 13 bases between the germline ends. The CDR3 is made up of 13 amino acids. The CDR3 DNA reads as TGCAGCGTTGACAGGGAAAAAGGGGAGACCCAGTACTTC. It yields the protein CSVDREKGETQYF.

CDR3 protein: CASTREGGPTDTQYF. The CDR3 coding sequence is TGCGCCAGCACCCGGGAGGGGGGGCCGACAGATACGCAGTATTTT. The rearrangement uses TRBV5-1 and TRBJ2-3; 8 nucleotides align to TRBD2. The CDR3 has 15 residues. The trim removed 6 bases at V and 3 bases at J, leaving 9 bases unmatched. Looked up from germline, CDR1 is SGHRS and CDR2 is YFSETQ.

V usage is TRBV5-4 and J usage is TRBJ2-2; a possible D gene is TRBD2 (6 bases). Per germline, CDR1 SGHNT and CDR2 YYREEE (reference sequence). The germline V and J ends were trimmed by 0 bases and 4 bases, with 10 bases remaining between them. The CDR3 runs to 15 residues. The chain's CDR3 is CASSLGGVGTGELFF. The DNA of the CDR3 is TGTGCCAGCAGCTTGGGCGGGGTGGGCACCGGGGAGCTGTTTTTT.

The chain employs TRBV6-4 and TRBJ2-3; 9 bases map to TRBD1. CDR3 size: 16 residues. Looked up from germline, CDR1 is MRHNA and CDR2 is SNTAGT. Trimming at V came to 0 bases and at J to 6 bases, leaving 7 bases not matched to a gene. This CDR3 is CASSDSTTGGYDTQYF. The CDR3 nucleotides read TGTGCCAGCAGTGACTCGACGACAGGGGGTTACGATACGCAGTATTTT.

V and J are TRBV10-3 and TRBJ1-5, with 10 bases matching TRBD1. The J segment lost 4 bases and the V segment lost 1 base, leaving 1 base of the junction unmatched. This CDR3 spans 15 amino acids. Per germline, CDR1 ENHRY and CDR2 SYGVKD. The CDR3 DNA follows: TGTGCCATCAGTGAGTTGGGACAGGGGAATCAGCCCCAGCATTTT. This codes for CAISELGQGNQPQHF.

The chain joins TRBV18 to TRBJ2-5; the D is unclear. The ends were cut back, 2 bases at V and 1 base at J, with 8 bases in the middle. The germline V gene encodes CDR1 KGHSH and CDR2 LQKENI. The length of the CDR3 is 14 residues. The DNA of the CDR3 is TGTGCCAGCTCACCAGTAGCAGTCCAAGAGACCCAGTACTTC. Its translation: CASSPVAVQETQYF.

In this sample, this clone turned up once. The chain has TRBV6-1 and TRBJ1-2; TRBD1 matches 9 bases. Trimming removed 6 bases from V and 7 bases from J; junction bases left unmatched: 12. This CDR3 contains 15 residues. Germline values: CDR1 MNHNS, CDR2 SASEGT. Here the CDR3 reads CASRPRGQGLGGYTF. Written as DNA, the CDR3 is TGTGCCAGCAGGCCCCGAGGACAGGGGCTCGGTGGCTACACCTTC.

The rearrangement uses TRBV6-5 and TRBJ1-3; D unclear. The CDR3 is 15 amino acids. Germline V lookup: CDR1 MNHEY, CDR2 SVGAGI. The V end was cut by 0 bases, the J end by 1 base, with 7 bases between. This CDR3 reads CASSYSRQSGNTIYF. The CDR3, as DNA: TGTGCCAGCAGTTACTCCCGGCAGTCTGGAAACACCATATATTTT.

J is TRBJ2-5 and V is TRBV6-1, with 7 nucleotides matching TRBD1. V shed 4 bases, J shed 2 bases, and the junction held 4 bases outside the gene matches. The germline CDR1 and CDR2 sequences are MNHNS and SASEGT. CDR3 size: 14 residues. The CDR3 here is CASSVGRGQETQYF. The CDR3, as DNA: TGTGCCAGCAGTGTGGGCAGGGGGCAAGAGACCCAGTACTTC.

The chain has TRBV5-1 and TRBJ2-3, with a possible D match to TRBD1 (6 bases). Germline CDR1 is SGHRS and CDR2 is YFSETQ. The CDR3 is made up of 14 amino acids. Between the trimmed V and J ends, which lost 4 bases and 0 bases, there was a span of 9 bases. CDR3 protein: CASSVGQSTDTQYF. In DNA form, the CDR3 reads TGCGCCAGCAGCGTTGGACAGAGCACAGATACGCAGTATTTT.

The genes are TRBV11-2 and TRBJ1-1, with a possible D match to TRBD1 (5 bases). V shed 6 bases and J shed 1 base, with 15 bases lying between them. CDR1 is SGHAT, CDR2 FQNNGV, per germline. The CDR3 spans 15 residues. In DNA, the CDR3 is TGTGCCAGCAGATCGCTTATGGGGCAGAACACTGAAGCTTTCTTT. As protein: CASRSLMGQNTEAFF. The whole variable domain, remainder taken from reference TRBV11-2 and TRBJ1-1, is EAGVAQSPRYKIIEKRQSVAFWCNPISGHATLYWYQQILGQGPKLLIQFQNNGVVDDSQLPKDRFSAERLKGVDSTLKIQPAKLEDSAVYLCASRSLMGQNTEAFFGQGTRLTVV.

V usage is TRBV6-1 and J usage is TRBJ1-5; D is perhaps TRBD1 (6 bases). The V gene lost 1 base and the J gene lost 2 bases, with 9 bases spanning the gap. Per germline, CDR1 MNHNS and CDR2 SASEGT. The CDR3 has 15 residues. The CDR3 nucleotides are TGTGCCAGCAGTGAAGACAGGGTTGGCAATCAGCCCCAGCATTTT. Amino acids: CASSEDRVGNQPQHF.

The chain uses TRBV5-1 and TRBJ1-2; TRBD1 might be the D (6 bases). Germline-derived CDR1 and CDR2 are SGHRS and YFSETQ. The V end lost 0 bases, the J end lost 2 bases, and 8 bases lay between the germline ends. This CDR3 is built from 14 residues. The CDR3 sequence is CASSLEGGNYGYTF. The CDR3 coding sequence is TGCGCCAGCAGCTTGGAAGGGGGGAACTATGGCTACACCTTC.

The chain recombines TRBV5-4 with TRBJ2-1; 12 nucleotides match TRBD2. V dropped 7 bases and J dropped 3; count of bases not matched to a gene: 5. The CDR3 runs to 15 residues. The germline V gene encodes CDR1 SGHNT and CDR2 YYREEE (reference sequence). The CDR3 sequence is CASFLAGGVYNEQFF. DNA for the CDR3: TGTGCCAGCTTTCTAGCGGGGGGGGTCTACAATGAGCAGTTCTTC.

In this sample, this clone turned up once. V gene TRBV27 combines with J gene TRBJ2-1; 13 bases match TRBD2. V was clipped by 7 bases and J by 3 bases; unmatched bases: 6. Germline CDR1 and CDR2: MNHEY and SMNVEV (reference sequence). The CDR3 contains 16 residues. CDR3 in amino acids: CASTTLAGGVYNEQFF. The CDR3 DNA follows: TGTGCCAGCACCACACTAGCGGGGGGGGTCTACAATGAGCAGTTCTTC.

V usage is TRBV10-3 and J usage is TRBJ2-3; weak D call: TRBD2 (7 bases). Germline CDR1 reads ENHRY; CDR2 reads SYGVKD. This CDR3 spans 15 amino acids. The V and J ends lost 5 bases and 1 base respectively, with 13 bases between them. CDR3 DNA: TGTGCCATCAGTCTTGGGGGGGGCGGCACAGATACGCAGTATTTT. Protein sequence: CAISLGGGGTDTQYF.

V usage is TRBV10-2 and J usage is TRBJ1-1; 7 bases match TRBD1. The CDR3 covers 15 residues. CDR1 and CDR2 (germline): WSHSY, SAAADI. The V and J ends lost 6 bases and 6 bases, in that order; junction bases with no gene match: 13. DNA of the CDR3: TGCGCCAGCAGCCAGGGGCCCAGGGGGGGATCTGAAGCTTTCTTT. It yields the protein CASSQGPRGGSEAFF.

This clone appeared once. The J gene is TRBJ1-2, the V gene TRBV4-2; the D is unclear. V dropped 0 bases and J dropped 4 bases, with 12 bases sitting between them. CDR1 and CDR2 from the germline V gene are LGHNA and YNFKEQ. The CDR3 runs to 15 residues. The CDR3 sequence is CASSQDVEGSYGYTF. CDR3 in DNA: TGTGCCAGCAGCCAAGACGTGGAGGGCAGCTATGGCTACACCTTC.

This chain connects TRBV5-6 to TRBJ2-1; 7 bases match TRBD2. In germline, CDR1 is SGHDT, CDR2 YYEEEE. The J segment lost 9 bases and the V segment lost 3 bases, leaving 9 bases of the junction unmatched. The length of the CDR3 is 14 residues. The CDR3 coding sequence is TGTGCCAGCAGCTCCCCCTGGGGGGGTACTGAGCAGTTCTTC. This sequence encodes CASSSPWGGTEQFF.

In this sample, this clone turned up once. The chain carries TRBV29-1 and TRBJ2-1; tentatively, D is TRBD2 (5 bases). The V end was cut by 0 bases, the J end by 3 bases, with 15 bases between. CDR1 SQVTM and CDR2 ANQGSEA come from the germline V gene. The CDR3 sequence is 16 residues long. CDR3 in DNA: TGCAGCGTTGAAGATCCTGAGGGAAGACACTACAATGAGCAGTTCTTC. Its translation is CSVEDPEGRHYNEQFF.